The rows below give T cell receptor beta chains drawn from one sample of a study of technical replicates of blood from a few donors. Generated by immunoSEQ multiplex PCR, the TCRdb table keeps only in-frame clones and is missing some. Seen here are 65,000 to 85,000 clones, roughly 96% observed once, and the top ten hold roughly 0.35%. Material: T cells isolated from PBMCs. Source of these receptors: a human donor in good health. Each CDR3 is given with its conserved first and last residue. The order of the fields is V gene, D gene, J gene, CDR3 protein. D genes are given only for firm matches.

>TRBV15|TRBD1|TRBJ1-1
CATSRRTGQTEAFF
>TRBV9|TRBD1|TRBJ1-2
CASSVGQGYGYTF
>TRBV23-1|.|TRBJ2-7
CASSLVEGGATPYEQYF
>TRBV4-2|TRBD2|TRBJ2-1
CASSQELASGSSYNEQFF
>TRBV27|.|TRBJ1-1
CASSLSGGHFEAFF
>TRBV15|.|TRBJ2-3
CATSRDRADTQYF
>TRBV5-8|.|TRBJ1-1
CASSFLGGGLNTEAFF
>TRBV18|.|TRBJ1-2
CASSPQREGLARGYTF
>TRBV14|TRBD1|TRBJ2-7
CASSLTGGGYEQYF
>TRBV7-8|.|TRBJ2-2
CASSLSARGYGGELFF
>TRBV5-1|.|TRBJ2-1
CASSFARDYNNEQFF
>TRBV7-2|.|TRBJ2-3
CASSYLVRVQGSDTQYF
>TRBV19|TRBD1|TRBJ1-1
CASSGGSGTEAFF
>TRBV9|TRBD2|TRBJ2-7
CASSAPLAGGSYEQYF
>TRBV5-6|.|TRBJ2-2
CASSLAGHGELFF
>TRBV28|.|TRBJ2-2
CASEEGVTGELFF
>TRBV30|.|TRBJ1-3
CAWLQPALSGNTIYF
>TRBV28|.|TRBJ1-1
CASSLNRERAEAFF
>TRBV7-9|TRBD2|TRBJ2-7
CASSSGTSGRGYEQYF
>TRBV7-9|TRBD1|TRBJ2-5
CASSSTGGETQYF
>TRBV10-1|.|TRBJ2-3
CASSTNADTQYF
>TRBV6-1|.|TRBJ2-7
CASTFDYYEQYF
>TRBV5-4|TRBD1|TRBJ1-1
CASSFYRDSEAFF
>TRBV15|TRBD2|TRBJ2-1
CATSSELWAGGDNEQFF